The entry below gives a single TCR beta chain sequence along with its context. This sample is part of a study of control samples from healthy donors and cancer patients. Produced via immunoSEQ multiplex PCR; TCRdb's table is partial and in-frame only. The data show some 180,000 clones, and the top ten clones hold about 2.2%. This CDR3 is 13 amino acids long. J was trimmed by 5 bases and V by 7 bases; bases with no gene match: 7. Germline V gene lookup returns CDR1 ENHRY and CDR2 SYGVKD. The V call is TRBV10-3, the J call TRBJ2-7; 8 bases agree with TRBD1. The TCR was taken from a woman in her 30s in good health. Specimen: blood. DNA of the CDR3: TGTGCCATCACCCGGACAGGGCTCGACGAGCAGTACTTC. Translating it yields CAITRTGLDEQYF.